The entry below gives a single TCR beta chain sequence along with its context. The antigen is unknown. This may come from a read error, since a much larger clone is one base off. These data originate in a study of early T cells in non-severe SARS-CoV-2 infection. Study in general: The sequenced material was bulk RNA from unsorted whole blood, and its chains were unpaired.

The germline gives CDR1 DFQATT, CDR2 SNEGSKA (reference sequence). The CDR3 is made up of 15 amino acids. Individual cDNA molecules were tagged with unique molecular identifiers, the study reported. TCRdb processed the 5' RACE reads anew with MiXCR; each CDR3 protein has one entry. Counted here are about 28,000 distinct CDR3 sequences, over 5% occurring once; the ten biggest clones make up roughly 2.5%. Study-wide results and limits: Anti-spike CD8 responses were favored by VDJdb matching, which missed private and CD4 specificities.

The chain is built from TRBV20-1 and TRBJ2-1; the match to TRBD2 covers 7 bases. The sequencing input was whole blood. This clonotype was sampled from an adult who was a healthcare worker with PCR-confirmed SARS-CoV-2 infection or an uninfected control (not recorded which). In nucleotides, the CDR3 is TGCGGTGCTAGAGTAGGGAGGGGAACCCACAATGAGCAGTTCTTC. Its translation is CGARVGRGTHNEQFF.